A single sample is the source of the 19 T cell receptor beta chains below, sequenced in a study of blood T cell repertoires in COVID-19. Repertoires were generated with immunoSEQ multiplex PCR, while TCRdb's copy carries only in-frame clones and drops some. The profile covers roughly 220,000 clones, with around 88% appearing a single time and around 15% taken by the ten largest. Sequenced: PBMCs or T cells enriched from blood (not recorded which). Receptors were obtained from a woman aged 50 to 60 with acute COVID-19.

V gene TRBV7-8 combines with J gene TRBJ1-5, with 7 bases matching TRBD1. With 3 bases clipped from V and 5 bases from J, the junction kept 1 base outside the gene matches. The CDR3 sequence is 13 residues long. Germline V gene sequence: CDR1 SGHVS, CDR2 FQNEAQ. CDR3 in amino acids: CASSFTGDQPQHF. The CDR3 DNA sequence: TGTGCCAGCAGCTTCACAGGGGATCAGCCCCAGCATTTT.

The rearrangement joins TRBV18 to TRBJ1-5, with D perhaps matching TRBD1 (5 bases). The CDR3 length is 14 residues. The V gene's germline CDR1 is KGHSH and CDR2 LQKENI. The V gene lost 3 bases and the J gene lost 3 bases, with 9 bases spanning the gap. The CDR3 region has the DNA TGTGCCAGCTCACCCGGGACTCACAATCAGCCCCAGCATTTT. This gives the protein CASSPGTHNQPQHF.

The rearrangement joins TRBV9 to TRBJ2-3; 8 bases match TRBD2. This CDR3 has 15 amino acids. The J segment lost 4 bases and the V segment lost 2 bases, leaving 6 bases of the junction unmatched. CDR1 is SGDLS, CDR2 YYNGEE, per germline. The CDR3 region has the DNA TGTGCCAGCAGCGTTCTAGCAGCGGGGGCAGATACGCAGTATTTT. Translating gives CASSVLAAGADTQYF.

In DNA, the CDR3 is TGTGCCAGCAGCTTAGTACAGGGGAGAGAGACCCAGTACTTC. Translating it yields CASSLVQGRETQYF. The chain employs TRBV7-2 and TRBJ2-5; 7 nucleotides line up with TRBD1. The CDR3 spans 14 residues. Germline V gene lookup returns CDR1 SGHTA and CDR2 FQGNSA. Unmatched junction bases numbered 3, after V lost 1 base and J lost 4 bases.

The chain recombines TRBV27 with TRBJ2-7, with D maybe TRBD1 (5 bases). Germline-derived CDR1 and CDR2 are MNHEY and SMNVEV (reference sequence). This CDR3 contains 15 residues. The ends were cut back, 5 bases at V and 0 bases at J, with 14 bases in the middle. CDR3: CASSRQISSSYEQYF. The CDR3 region has the DNA TGTGCCAGCAGTCGACAGATTTCTAGCTCCTACGAGCAGTACTTC.

This clone was detected ten times or more. The rearrangement links TRBV5-4 to TRBJ2-3; D call uncertain. Germline CDR1 is SGHNT and CDR2 is YYREEE (reference sequence). This CDR3 comprises 13 residues. V gave up 3 bases and J gave up 5 bases, with 10 bases separating them. CDR3 region: CASSSPPGDTQYF. CDR3 nucleotides: TGTGCCAGCAGCTCCCCCCCGGGAGATACGCAGTATTTT.

V and J are TRBV6-5 and TRBJ2-3; maybe TRBD1 (6 bases). Trimming cost V 0 bases and J 5 bases, with 12 bases left between them. This CDR3 has 15 amino acids. Germline CDR1 MNHEY, CDR2 SVGAGI. The CDR3 spells CASSYSNSQGDTQYF. In DNA form, the CDR3 reads TGTGCCAGCAGTTACTCGAACTCACAGGGAGATACGCAGTATTTT.

The chain joins TRBV27 to TRBJ1-6, with D tentatively TRBD1 (6 bases). This CDR3 is built from 15 residues. Germline CDR1 and CDR2: MNHEY and SMNVEV (reference sequence). Trimming cost V 5 bases and J 6 bases, with 14 bases left between them. The CDR3 is CASSAPTGFNSPLHF. In DNA, the CDR3 is TGTGCCAGCAGTGCCCCGACAGGTTTTAATTCACCCCTCCACTTT.

This chain uses TRBV7-2 with TRBJ2-7; 7 nucleotides match TRBD2. The trim removed 6 bases at V and 6 bases at J, leaving 11 bases unmatched. The CDR3 is 14 residues long. Germline assignment: CDR1 SGHTA and CDR2 FQGNSA. CDR3 nucleotides: TGTGCCAGCAGTCATACCAGGACTAGACTCGAGCAGTACTTC. Protein sequence: CASSHTRTRLEQYF. Filled out from reference TRBV7-2 and TRBJ2-7, the complete variable domain reads GAGVSQSPSNKVTEKGKDVELRCDPISGHTALYWYRQSLGQGLEFLIYFQGNSAPDKSGLPSDRFSAERTGGSVSTLTIQRTQQEDSAVYLCASSHTRTRLEQYFGPGTRLTVT.

The CDR3 sequence is CASSPPGMLGNTIYF. CDR3 bases: TGTGCCAGCAGTCCCCCCGGGATGTTGGGAAACACCATATATTTT. The chain has TRBV25-1 and TRBJ1-3, with D hard to call. Trimming took 5 bases from V and 4 from J, leaving 15 bases between them. CDR1 and CDR2 (germline): MGHDK, SYGVNS. The CDR3 spans 15 residues.

This chain uses TRBV3-1 (or the pseudogene TRBV3-2) with TRBJ1-5; D remains unclear. V lost 1 base, J lost 1 base, and 5 bases lay in between. Germline CDR1 and CDR2: LGHDT and YNNKEL (reference sequence). The CDR3 is 14 residues long. CDR3 nucleotides: TGTGCCAGCAGCCAAGTTCAGAGCAATCAGCCCCAGCATTTT. Protein: CASSQVQSNQPQHF.

This clone came up once. CDR3 region: CASSQVSIKRSNEQFF. The CDR3 coding sequence is TGTGCCAGCAGCCAAGTTTCGATAAAGAGAAGCAATGAGCAGTTCTTC. The chain employs TRBV4-2 and TRBJ2-1; D gene uncertain. Trimming cost V 1 base and J 6 bases, with 16 bases left between them. Germline CDR1 is LGHNA and CDR2 is YNFKEQ. This CDR3 spans 16 amino acids.

The V gene is TRBV7-9, the J gene TRBJ2-1, with 14 bases that match TRBD2. Trimming at V came to 5 bases and at J to 8 bases, leaving 11 bases not matched to a gene. This CDR3 is 17 amino acids long. The germline V gene encodes CDR1 SEHNR and CDR2 FQNEAQ (reference sequence). The CDR3: CASSAGTSGSMSDEQFF. The DNA for the CDR3 is TGTGCCAGCAGCGCCGGGACTAGCGGGAGTATGTCGGATGAGCAGTTCTTC.

V is TRBV29-1 and J is TRBJ2-7, with a weak D call TRBD2 (5 bases). The CDR3 extends over 15 amino acids. Germline-derived CDR1 and CDR2 are SQVTM and ANQGSEA. The V end lost 6 bases, the J end lost 2 bases, and 20 bases lay between the germline ends. The CDR3 sequence: CSVTPPYTGAYEQYF. The CDR3 DNA is TGCAGCGTCACGCCCCCCTATACCGGGGCCTACGAGCAGTACTTC.

The chain links TRBV19 to TRBJ1-2; possible D gene TRBD1, 6 bases. V lost 5 bases, J lost 1 base, and 14 bases lay in between. The CDR3 totals 15 residues. CDR1 LNHDA and CDR2 SQIVND come from the germline V gene (reference sequence). Written as DNA, the CDR3 is TGTGCCAGTAGTGTTGGCCCAGGGGATAACTATGGCTACACCTTC. It encodes CASSVGPGDNYGYTF.

The J gene is TRBJ2-7, the V gene TRBV6-2 or TRBV6-3; the match to TRBD2 covers 7 bases. Germline loops: CDR1 MNHEY, CDR2 SVGEGT. The CDR3 totals 17 residues. V gave up 5 bases and J gave up 3 bases; unmatched junction bases: 16. The CDR3 DNA follows: TGTGCCAGCAGTACCCCGGGATTGGGCGGGAGCGGCTACGAGCAGTACTTC. This sequence encodes CASSTPGLGGSGYEQYF.

This chain links TRBV28 with TRBJ1-2; D is perhaps TRBD1 (5 bases). With 2 bases removed from V and 4 bases from J, the gap between germline ends came to 14 bases. The CDR3 has 15 amino acids. CDR1 MDHEN and CDR2 SYDVKM come from the germline V gene. In DNA form, the CDR3 reads TGTGCCAGCAGTTTAAGGACGGCCCAGGGCTATGGCTACACCTTC. The encoded protein is CASSLRTAQGYGYTF.

The J gene is TRBJ1-1, the V gene TRBV28, with D hard to call. Germline V lookup: CDR1 MDHEN, CDR2 SYDVKM. Trimming cost V 3 bases and J 4 bases, with 6 bases left between them. The CDR3 spans 12 residues. This CDR3 reads CASSFASTEAFF. The CDR3 nucleotides are TGTGCCAGCAGTTTCGCGAGCACTGAAGCTTTCTTT.

This chain joins TRBV19 and TRBJ2-1; D unclear. The CDR3 spans 17 residues. Trimming stripped 6 bases from V and 4 bases from J, with 22 bases between. CDR1 LNHDA and CDR2 SQIVND come from the germline V gene (reference sequence). The CDR3 loop reads CASRSFKSDDTYNEQFF. The CDR3 DNA is TGTGCCAGTAGAAGCTTTAAATCTGACGACACATACAATGAGCAGTTCTTC.